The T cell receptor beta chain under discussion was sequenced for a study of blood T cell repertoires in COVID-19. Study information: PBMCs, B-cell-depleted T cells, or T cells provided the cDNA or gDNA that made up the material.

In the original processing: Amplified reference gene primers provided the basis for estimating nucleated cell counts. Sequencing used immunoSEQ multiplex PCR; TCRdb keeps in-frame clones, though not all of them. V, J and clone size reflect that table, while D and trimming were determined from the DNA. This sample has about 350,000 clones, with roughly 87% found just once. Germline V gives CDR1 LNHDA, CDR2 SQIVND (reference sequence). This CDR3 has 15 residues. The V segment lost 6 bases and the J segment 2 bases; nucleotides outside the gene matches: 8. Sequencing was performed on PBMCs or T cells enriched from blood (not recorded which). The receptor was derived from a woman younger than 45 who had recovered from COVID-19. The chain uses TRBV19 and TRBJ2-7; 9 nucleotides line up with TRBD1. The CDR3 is CASSPDRGDPYEQYF. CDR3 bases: TGTGCCAGTAGCCCGGACAGGGGCGATCCCTACGAGCAGTACTTC.